The rows below give T cell receptor beta chains drawn from one sample of a study of cytomegalovirus exposure and HLA in healthy donors. Data came from immunoSEQ multiplex PCR; TCRdb stores just in-frame clones and leaves some out. Of about 56,000 clones in the sample, 89% are singletons; the top ten hold about 15%. The sequenced sample was PBMCs. Every receptor here comes from a woman under 30 in good health and CMV-seronegative. Both conserved end residues are part of each CDR3. Each record gives: D gene, J gene, clone size, V gene, CDR3 DNA, CDR3 protein. A D gene is named only where the DNA matches it firmly. Size is omitted from some rows. Given values are once, few, many or a class for expanded clones.

>TRBD1|TRBJ1-2|.|TRBV19
TGTGCCAGTAGTATGAGCACAGGGGCGATGCGAGATGGCTACACCTTC
CASSMSTGAMRDGYTF
>TRBD1|TRBJ1-3|.|TRBV28
TGTGCCAGCAGAAACAGGGGGCCTGGAAACACCATATATTTT
CASRNRGPGNTIYF
>.|TRBJ1-1|.|TRBV5-4
TGTGCCAGCAGCCGACCCGGACAGAAGAACACTGAAGCTTTCTTT
CASSRPGQKNTEAFF
>TRBD2|TRBJ2-3|.|TRBV4-3
TGCGCCAGCAGCCCGCAGGGACTAGCGGGCGCAGATACGCAGTATTTT
CASSPQGLAGADTQYF
>.|TRBJ1-2|.|TRBV27
TGTGCCAGCAGTTTTGGGAGGGGTGCCTATGGCTACACCTTC
CASSFGRGAYGYTF
>TRBD2|TRBJ2-5|.|TRBV5-4
TGTGCCAGCAGCTTGGGGGGTAGCGGGAGGGCCGAGACCCAGTACTTC
CASSLGGSGRAETQYF
>TRBD1|TRBJ2-2|.|TRBV4-1
TGCGCCAGCAGCCACGGACAGGGAAACACCGGGGAGCTGTTTTTT
CASSHGQGNTGELFF
>TRBD1|TRBJ1-5|once|TRBV6-5
TGTGCCAGCAGTTACCTTGGACAGGGGGTGGGTCAGCCCCAGCATTTT
CASSYLGQGVGQPQHF
>.|TRBJ2-2|.|TRBV7-3
TGTGCCAGCAGCTTATCGTCCACCGGGGAGCTGTTTTTT
CASSLSSTGELFF
>TRBD2|TRBJ2-7|.|TRBV10-3
TGTGCCACCCGAGGAACTAGCGGGGGAACCTACGAGCAGTACTTC
CATRGTSGGTYEQYF
>.|TRBJ1-1|.|TRBV4-3
TGCGCCAGCAGCCAAGAACAGGGCACTGAAGCTTTCTTT
CASSQEQGTEAFF
>TRBD1|TRBJ2-1|.|TRBV11-2
TGTGCCAGCAGCCCTTGGGACAGCCCCAATGAGCAGTTCTTC
CASSPWDSPNEQFF
>TRBD2|TRBJ2-5|.|TRBV7-3
TGTGCCAGCAGCCCCGGGACTAGCGGGGAGACCCAGTACTTC
CASSPGTSGETQYF
>TRBD2|TRBJ2-7|.|TRBV28
TGTGCCAGCAGTCGCTCGACTAGCGGGCAGTACTTC
CASSRSTSGQYF
>.|TRBJ1-6|.|TRBV4-2
TGTGCCAGCAGCCAACTGGCCACGTCGTCCCTCCACTTT
CASSQLATSSLHF
>.|TRBJ2-5|.|TRBV28
TGTGCCAGCAGGGGCGAGATCCAAGAGACCCAGTACTTC
CASRGEIQETQYF
>TRBD2|TRBJ2-5|once|TRBV6-1
TGTGCCAGCAGTGGTTTGCGGGGGGCAGGAGAGACCCAGTACTTC
CASSGLRGAGETQYF
>TRBD1|TRBJ1-1|.|TRBV7-2
TGTGCCAGCAGCGTACAGGGGGCTGGAACTGAAGCTTTCTTT
CASSVQGAGTEAFF
>TRBD2|TRBJ2-7|.|TRBV28
TGTGCCAGCAGTTCACGGACTAGCGGGAGCCACGAGCAGTACTTC
CASSSRTSGSHEQYF
>TRBD1|TRBJ1-2|.|TRBV11-2
TGTGCCAGCAGCAGAAACAGGGGCTCCTGGGGCTACACCTTC
CASSRNRGSWGYTF
>TRBD2|TRBJ2-1|.|TRBV13
TGTGCCAGCAGCTCCGGACTAGACTCCTACAATGAGCAGTTCTTC
CASSSGLDSYNEQFF
>.|TRBJ2-7|.|TRBV10-2
TGCGCCAGCAGTTTCACCGGGACAGCCGGGGGAGAGCAGTACTTC
CASSFTGTAGGEQYF
>.|TRBJ1-2|.|TRBV7-2
TGTGCCAGCAGCTTAGTACAGACCGGCAGCTACACCTTC
CASSLVQTGSYTF
>TRBD2|TRBJ2-1|.|TRBV7-3
TGTGCCAGCAGTATCGGGACTAGCTCCTCCTACAATGAGCAGTTCTTC
CASSIGTSSSYNEQFF
>TRBD2|TRBJ2-1|.|TRBV7-7
TGTGCTAGCAGCTCCCAAGCGGGAGGGTCCAATGAGCAGTTCTTC
CASSSQAGGSNEQFF
>.|TRBJ2-7|.|TRBV9
TGTGCCAGCAGCGTAGTGGGAGCGAGTGAGCAGTACTTC
CASSVVGASEQYF
>TRBD1|TRBJ1-2|.|TRBV2
TGTGCCAGCAATTTGGACAGGGGGGTCTATGGCTACACCTTC
CASNLDRGVYGYTF
>TRBD1|TRBJ2-1|.|TRBV10-2
TGCGCCAGCAAACCGGGACAGGGGCCTGGCAATGAGCAGTTCTTC
CASKPGQGPGNEQFF
>TRBD2|TRBJ2-1|.|TRBV9
TGTGCCAGCAGCGTAGGCTTTCGGGGGGTTAAGGGGAATGAGCAGTTCTTC
CASSVGFRGVKGNEQFF
>.|TRBJ2-7|.|TRBV7-9
TGTGCCAGCAGCCCCAGAGGCTACGAGCAGTACTTC
CASSPRGYEQYF
>.|TRBJ2-1|.|TRBV10-3
TGTGCCATCCTAGGGGCCTACAATGAGCAGTTCTTC
CAILGAYNEQFF
>TRBD2|TRBJ2-5|.|TRBV4-3
TGCGCCAGCAGCCAAGATTGGAGTAGCGGGAGGGGTAGAGAGACCCAGTACTTC
CASSQDWSSGRGRETQYF
>.|TRBJ2-7|once|TRBV14
TGTGCCAGCAGCCAAGTCACAGGGAGCTACGAGCAGTACTTC
CASSQVTGSYEQYF
>TRBD2|TRBJ2-1|.|TRBV9
TGTGCCAGCAGTGGTAGCGGGGGAACCTCCTACAATGAGCAGTTCTTC
CASSGSGGTSYNEQFF
>.|TRBJ1-3|.|TRBV6-5
TGTGCCAGCAGTTATGGGCCTGGCGGAAACACCATATATTTT
CASSYGPGGNTIYF
>.|TRBJ2-1|.|TRBV29-1
TGCAGCGTTGGACAGAAACTCTCCTACAATGAGCAGTTCTTC
CSVGQKLSYNEQFF
>.|TRBJ2-6|.|TRBV18
TGTGCCAGCTCACCAACGGGAACTGGGGCCAACGTCCTGACTTTC
CASSPTGTGANVLTF
>TRBD1|TRBJ1-1|.|TRBV7-6
TGTGCCAGCAGCGACCGACAGGGTGTGTCCACTGAAGCTTTCTTT
CASSDRQGVSTEAFF
>.|TRBJ2-5|.|TRBV7-9
TGTGCCAGCAGCTTAGCGTCTCAAGAGACCCAGTACTTC
CASSLASQETQYF
>.|TRBJ2-1|.|TRBV2
TGTGCCAGCAGTGAAGAGCGACAGGGAGGTTACAATGAGCAGTTCTTC
CASSEERQGGYNEQFF
>TRBD1|TRBJ1-2|.|TRBV28
TGTGCCAGCAGTCCGACAGGGGGCGGGAGCTATGGCTACACCTTC
CASSPTGGGSYGYTF
>TRBD1|TRBJ2-7|.|TRBV5-1
TGCGCCAGCAGCTTGGGGGACAGCTCCTTCGGGGAGCAGTACTTC
CASSLGDSSFGEQYF
>.|TRBJ2-7|.|TRBV2
TGTGCCAGCAGTGAGTCGGTCGAGCAGTACTTC
CASSESVEQYF
>.|TRBJ1-6|.|TRBV5-8
TGTGCCAGCAGCTTGGGCCAGGGTAATTCACCCCTCCACTTT
CASSLGQGNSPLHF
>TRBD1|TRBJ2-1|.|TRBV5-1
TGCGCCAGCACTCGTACAGGGGCCGGAGAGCAGTTCTTC
CASTRTGAGEQFF
>TRBD2|TRBJ2-7|.|TRBV6-1
TGTGCCAGCAGTGAAGGTTCCGGGACTAGCGGACCCTACGAGCAGTACTTC
CASSEGSGTSGPYEQYF
>TRBD1|TRBJ2-7|once|TRBV5-8
TGTGCCAGCAGTACCCAGCCACAGGGGCCCTCTTTTTATCAGTACTTC
CASSTQPQGPSFYQYF
>TRBD2|TRBJ2-5|.|TRBV5-4
TGTGCCAGCAGCCAAGATGCGGGGGGGCCGGAGACCCAGTACTTC
CASSQDAGGPETQYF
>TRBD2|TRBJ2-2|.|TRBV9
TGTGCCAGCAGCGTAGATCCTAGCGGGAGCGGGGAGCTGTTTTTT
CASSVDPSGSGELFF
>.|TRBJ2-3|.|TRBV7-9
TGTGCCAGCAGCTTTGCGGATACGCAGTATTTT
CASSFADTQYF
>.|TRBJ1-4|.|TRBV29-1
TGCAGCGTTGAAGTGTACGGGACGGGAGTTGAAAAACTGTTTTTT
CSVEVYGTGVEKLFF
>.|TRBJ1-2|.|TRBV5-1
TGCGCCAGCAGCTTGGGGGGGGTTCCGGATGGCTACACCTTC
CASSLGGVPDGYTF
>TRBD1|TRBJ1-1|.|TRBV28
TGTGCCAGCAGTTCACCATACGGGACAGGTCCGGCTGAAGCTTTCTTT
CASSSPYGTGPAEAFF